The 4 T cell receptor beta chains reported below all come from one sample, sequenced in a study of technical replicates of blood from a few donors. Here immunoSEQ multiplex PCR was the method, and the copy in TCRdb shows in-frame clones only, minus some. Counted here are some 87,000 clones, 96% occurring once; the ten biggest clones make up approximately 0.32%. Sequenced sample: T cells isolated from PBMCs. The receptor set was obtained from a human donor in good health.

This rearrangement joins TRBV9 to TRBJ2-2, with 11 bases lining up with TRBD2. The CDR3 has 15 amino acids. Germline lookup yields CDR1 SGDLS and CDR2 YYNGEE. After removal of 4 bases from V and 5 bases from J, the junction contained 4 bases not matched to a gene. This chain's CDR3 is CASSLSGRGTGELFF. The CDR3 coding sequence is TGTGCCAGCAGCCTTAGCGGGAGGGGGACCGGGGAGCTGTTTTTT. The full variable domain, with the rest looked up from reference TRBV9 and TRBJ2-2, is DSGVTQTPKHLITATGQRVTLRCSPRSGDLSVYWYQQSLDQGLQFLIQYYNGEERAKGNILERFSAQQFPDLHSELNLSSLELGDSALYFCASSLSGRGTGELFFGEGSRLTVL.

V is TRBV18 and J is TRBJ1-1; D is ambiguous. Germline V lookup: CDR1 KGHSH, CDR2 LQKENI. This CDR3 spans 13 amino acids. The V gene lost 4 bases and the J gene lost 0 bases, with 6 bases spanning the gap. The DNA of the CDR3 is TGTGCCAGCTCACTTTCGTTGAACACTGAAGCTTTCTTT. It is translated as CASSLSLNTEAFF.

The V and J genes are TRBV10-2 and TRBJ1-1, with D perhaps TRBD1 (5 bases). This CDR3 is 14 amino acids long. Germline loops: CDR1 WSHSY, CDR2 SAAADI. V was pared by 2 bases and J by 0 bases, with 7 bases between. The CDR3 region is CASSETGLNTEAFF. The DNA for the CDR3 is TGCGCCAGCAGTGAGACAGGCTTGAACACTGAAGCTTTCTTT.

The rearrangement joins TRBV13 to TRBJ1-1; weak D call: TRBD1 (5 bases). Germline-derived CDR1 and CDR2 are PRHDT and FYEKMQ (reference sequence). This CDR3 comprises 13 residues. Trimming took 3 bases from V and 5 from J, leaving 10 bases between them. The CDR3 is CASSFMGRTEAFF. CDR3 DNA: TGTGCCAGCAGCTTCATGGGGCGGACTGAAGCTTTCTTT.